What follows are 27 T cell receptor beta chains derived from one specimen sequenced in a study of cytomegalovirus exposure and HLA in healthy donors. With 60 Vbeta and 13 Jbeta primers, the PCR was carried out. Here immunoSEQ multiplex PCR was the method, and the copy in TCRdb shows in-frame clones only, minus some. The sample holds approximately 120,000 clones; more than 70% are singletons and the top ten take under 9.5%. Sequencing was performed on PBMCs. The receptors derive from a woman aged 45-65 years in good health and CMV-seropositive.

This clone has a handful of counts. The rearrangement joins TRBV11-2 to TRBJ1-3, with D maybe TRBD1 (5 bases). The CDR3 is made up of 16 amino acids. With 0 bases removed from V and 4 bases from J, the gap between germline ends came to 13 bases. Per the germline V gene, CDR1 is SGHAT and CDR2 is FQNNGV. The CDR3 DNA is TGTGCCAGCAGCTTAGATTGGTCAGGGAACGGAAACACCATATATTTT. Protein sequence: CASSLDWSGNGNTIYF. Using reference TRBV11-2 and TRBJ1-3 for the parts outside the CDR3, the full variable domain is EAGVAQSPRYKIIEKRQSVAFWCNPISGHATLYWYQQILGQGPKLLIQFQNNGVVDDSQLPKDRFSAERLKGVDSTLKIQPAKLEDSAVYLCASSLDWSGNGNTIYFGEGSWLTVV.

The chain joins TRBV30 to TRBJ1-6; D possibly corresponds to TRBD1 (6 bases). V was shortened by 0 bases and J by 11 bases, with 17 bases between the two germline ends. The germline CDR1 and CDR2 sequences are GTSNPN and SVGIG (reference sequence). The CDR3 length is 15 residues. The CDR3 sequence is CAWSVDSSLMAPLHF. In nucleotides, the CDR3 is TGTGCCTGGAGTGTGGACAGCTCGTTGATGGCACCCCTCCACTTT.

This chain joins TRBV12-2 and TRBJ2-3; TRBD1, the table's D call, lacks a check against the DNA. TRBV12-2 is a known pseudogene. This CDR3 has 15 amino acids. The CDR3 loop reads CASRLGSRETDTQYF. The CDR3, as DNA: TGTGCAAGTCGCCTGGGCTCTCGCGAAACAGATACGCAGTATTTT.

V is TRBV7-2 and J is TRBJ1-1, with 10 bases matching TRBD1. Germline CDR1 SGHTA, CDR2 FQGNSA. This CDR3 has 14 amino acids. With 5 bases clipped from V and 4 bases from J, the junction kept 4 bases outside the gene matches. The CDR3 nucleotides are TGTGCCAGCAGCGGACAGGGGGGTGGCACTGAAGCTTTCTTT. This translates into CASSGQGGGTEAFF.

The CDR3 DNA reads as TGCGCCAGCAGCCAGTTGGGACAGGCAGTAGCGCCCCAGCATTTT. Protein product: CASSQLGQAVAPQHF. The V and J genes are TRBV4-1 and TRBJ1-5; 8 nucleotides match TRBD1. Losses at the gene ends were 3 bases for V and 9 bases for J; bases not matched to a gene: 10. CDR1 is MGHRA and CDR2 is YSYEKL in the germline V gene. The CDR3 has 15 amino acids.

The chain is built from TRBV2 and TRBJ2-6, with 10 bases lining up with TRBD1. V lost 4 bases and J lost 4; bases outside the gene matches: 7. Germline V gene lookup returns CDR1 SNHLY and CDR2 FYNNEI. The CDR3 spans 17 residues. The CDR3 protein is CASSGGQGRRGANVLTF. As DNA, the CDR3 is TGTGCCAGCAGTGGGGGACAGGGGCGGAGAGGGGCCAACGTCCTGACTTTC.

This chain joins TRBV11-3 and TRBJ2-7; TRBD1 matches at 8 bases. The CDR3 has 13 amino acids. The germline gives CDR1 SGHNT, CDR2 YENEEA. Unmatched junction bases numbered 7, after V lost 5 bases and J lost 7 bases. For the CDR3, the DNA is TGTGCCAGCAGCCCGGACAGGGCGTGGGAGCAGTACTTC. This translates into CASSPDRAWEQYF.

This sequence joins TRBV30 and TRBJ2-7; the D is unclear. Deletions cut 0 bases from V and 0 bases from J, with 3 bases between. This CDR3 contains 12 residues. Germline CDR1 is GTSNPN and CDR2 is SVGIG (reference sequence). CDR3 nucleotides: TGTGCCTGGAGTGTTAGCTCCTACGAGCAGTACTTC. Its translation is CAWSVSSYEQYF.

V gene TRBV4-3 combines with J gene TRBJ1-3, with 8 bases lining up with TRBD1. CDR1 LGHNA and CDR2 YSLEER come from the germline V gene. The CDR3 consists of 14 residues. The trim removed 5 bases at V and 8 bases at J, leaving 8 bases unmatched. The CDR3 loop reads CASSGGQGGDTIYF. CDR3 coding DNA: TGCGCCAGCAGCGGAGGACAGGGAGGAGACACCATATATTTT.

The rearrangement uses TRBV27 and TRBJ2-3, with 10 bases matching TRBD2. With 5 bases clipped from V and 2 bases from J, the junction kept 4 bases outside the gene matches. The CDR3 is 15 residues long. Per the germline V gene, CDR1 is MNHEY and CDR2 is SMNVEV (reference sequence). The CDR3 here is CASSRLAGNTDTQYF. The CDR3 DNA reads TGTGCCAGCAGTCGACTAGCGGGTAACACAGATACGCAGTATTTT.

V is TRBV10-3 and J is TRBJ2-1; D not certain. The V gene's germline CDR1 is ENHRY and CDR2 SYGVKD. The V end was cut by 10 bases, the J end by 4 bases, with 14 bases between. The CDR3 extends over 13 amino acids. In DNA form, the CDR3 reads TGTGCCAGCCGCGCGGCGGAATACAATGAGCAGTTCTTC. Protein sequence: CASRAAEYNEQFF.

This clone appeared once. J is TRBJ2-5 and V is TRBV7-9; D is undetermined. The CDR3 consists of 14 residues. With 3 bases removed from V and 1 base from J, the gap between germline ends came to 9 bases. Per germline, CDR1 SEHNR and CDR2 FQNEAQ (reference sequence). CDR3 nucleotide sequence: TGTGCCAGCAGCTTCGCAGGAACCCAAGAGACCCAGTACTTC. As protein: CASSFAGTQETQYF.

This clone was found once. CDR3 in amino acids: CASSLVELGETQYF. CDR3 coding DNA: TGTGCCAGCAGCTTGGTGGAGTTGGGAGAGACCCAGTACTTC. This chain connects TRBV5-4 to TRBJ2-5; D gene ambiguous. Trimming left V 0 bases short and J 4 bases short, with 10 bases between. Germline V lookup: CDR1 SGHNT, CDR2 YYREEE (reference sequence). The CDR3 consists of 14 residues.

Only a few counts were recorded for this clone. The chain has TRBV18 and TRBJ2-1, with no clear D. V gave up 5 bases and J gave up 0 bases, with 11 bases separating them. Germline V gene lookup returns CDR1 KGHSH and CDR2 LQKENI. The CDR3 length is 15 residues. CDR3 loop: CASSGTMTSYNEQFF. For the CDR3, the DNA is TGTGCCAGCTCAGGCACTATGACCTCCTACAATGAGCAGTTCTTC.

The chain recombines TRBV6-5 with TRBJ1-2; a possible D gene is TRBD1 (5 bases). The germline CDR1 and CDR2 sequences are MNHEY and SVGAGI. The CDR3 covers 13 residues. V was pared by 0 bases and J by 4 bases, with 6 bases between. For the CDR3, the DNA is TGTGCCAGCAGTTACTCAGACAGCTATGGCTACACCTTC. It yields the protein CASSYSDSYGYTF.

The V call is TRBV7-3, the J call TRBJ2-3, with 8 bases identical to TRBD1. CDR3 length: 14 residues. V lost 10 bases, J lost 4 bases, and 10 bases stayed unmatched. Germline V gives CDR1 SGHTA, CDR2 FQGTGA. CDR3 in amino acids: CAKGQVGSADTQYF. The CDR3 bases are TGTGCCAAGGGACAGGTAGGCTCCGCAGATACGCAGTATTTT.

The rearrangement links TRBV4-2 to TRBJ2-1; tentative D call: TRBD2 (6 bases). The V gene's germline CDR1 is LGHNA and CDR2 YNFKEQ. The CDR3 runs 16 residues. V was shortened by 4 bases and J by 0 bases, with 13 bases between the two germline ends. The CDR3 coding sequence is TGTGCCAGCAGCCCACATAGCGGTAGCTCCTACAATGAGCAGTTCTTC. As protein: CASSPHSGSSYNEQFF.

This clone was counted a single time. This chain's CDR3 is CASSLGASPSYEQYF. CDR3 DNA: TGTGCCAGCAGCTTAGGGGCTAGCCCCTCCTACGAGCAGTACTTC. The V and J genes are TRBV7-6 and TRBJ2-7, with D perhaps TRBD2 (5 bases). The CDR3 consists of 15 residues. Germline V gene sequence: CDR1 SGHVS, CDR2 FNYEAQ. The V end lost 1 base, the J end lost 0 bases, and 10 bases lay between the germline ends.

The V call is TRBV30, the J call TRBJ2-2; 13 nucleotides agree with TRBD2. The CDR3 consists of 16 residues. V shed 1 base, J shed 2 bases, and the junction held 1 base outside the gene matches. Germline V gene data show CDR1 as GTSNPN and CDR2 as SVGIG (reference sequence). CDR3 nucleotide sequence: TGTGCCTGGAGTGGACTAGCGGGAGGAAACACCGGGGAGCTGTTTTTT. Translation: CAWSGLAGGNTGELFF.

CDR3 DNA sequence: TGCGCCAGTCGGGACAGGGGGCGCACGGCGGAGACCCAGTACTTC. It codes for CASRDRGRTAETQYF. The V gene is TRBV5-1, the J gene TRBJ2-5; TRBD1 matches 12 bases. CDR1 and CDR2 from the germline V gene are SGHRS and YFSETQ. Trimming at V came to 8 bases and at J to 5 bases, leaving 10 bases not matched to a gene. The CDR3 runs to 15 residues.

This sequence joins TRBV7-2 and TRBJ2-7, with 13 nucleotides matching TRBD2. Germline lookup yields CDR1 SGHTA and CDR2 FQGNSA. CDR3 size: 17 residues. Trimming took 1 base from V and 0 from J; bases not matched to a gene: 3. The chain's CDR3 is CASSLGTSGGFSYEQYF. The CDR3, as DNA: TGTGCCAGCAGCTTAGGGACTAGCGGGGGTTTCTCCTACGAGCAGTACTTC.

The chain employs TRBV6-5 and TRBJ1-2; D call uncertain. CDR1 is MNHEY, CDR2 SVGAGI, per germline. Trimming cost V 0 bases and J 8 bases, with 16 bases left between them. This CDR3 has 15 amino acids. The CDR3 DNA reads as TGTGCCAGCAGTTACTCGTTACGGGTTCTCGGGGGCTACACCTTC. Translated, it gives CASSYSLRVLGGYTF.

The chain employs TRBV18 and TRBJ1-3; D is unclear. CDR3 size: 14 residues. V was shortened by 3 bases and J by 5 bases, with 11 bases between the two germline ends. Germline V gene data show CDR1 as KGHSH and CDR2 as LQKENI. The CDR3 loop is CASSPVRKRNTIYF. The CDR3 DNA is TGTGCCAGCTCACCGGTGAGGAAGAGAAACACCATATATTTT. Supplemented by reference TRBV18 and TRBJ1-3, the full variable domain reads NAGVMQNPRHLVRRRGQEARLRCSPMKGHSHVYWYRQLPEEGLKFMVYLQKENIIDESGMPKERFSAEFPKEGPSILRIQQVVRGDSAAYFCASSPVRKRNTIYFGEGSWLTVV.

The chain employs TRBV18 and TRBJ2-7; 8 nucleotides match TRBD1. J gave up 5 bases and V 3 bases, and 6 bases lay outside the gene matches. Germline assignment: CDR1 KGHSH and CDR2 LQKENI. The CDR3 is made up of 14 amino acids. The CDR3 DNA reads as TGTGCCAGCTCACCGCAGACAGGGGTAAACGAGCAGTACTTC. Translating it yields CASSPQTGVNEQYF.

The CDR3 loop reads CASSIVTSGIYEQYF. CDR3 DNA sequence: TGTGCCAGTAGTATAGTCACTAGCGGGATCTACGAGCAGTACTTC. The chain combines TRBV19 with TRBJ2-7; 10 positions match TRBD2. V shed 1 base, J shed 3 bases, and the junction held 3 bases outside the gene matches. The CDR3 has 15 amino acids. Germline V CDR1 and CDR2: LNHDA, SQIVND (reference sequence).

V is TRBV6-5 and J is TRBJ2-7, with 8 bases aligning to TRBD1. V was clipped by 5 bases and J by 6 bases; unmatched bases: 9. Germline V lookup: CDR1 MNHEY, CDR2 SVGAGI. There are 14 residues in the CDR3. The CDR3 nucleotides are TGTGCCAGCAGTCGCGGGACAGGATTCTCCGAGCAGTACTTC. It translates to CASSRGTGFSEQYF.

In DNA, the CDR3 is TGTGCCAGCAGCTTGGGGGGGACCTACGAGCAGTACTTC. Residues: CASSLGGTYEQYF. The gene calls are TRBV11-3 and TRBJ2-7; TRBD2 matches 7 bases. Germline assignment: CDR1 SGHNT and CDR2 YENEEA. J lost 2 bases, V lost 3 bases, and 1 base had no gene match. CDR3 length: 13 amino acids.